This TCR beta chain originates from a study of OX40 agonist ivuxolimab in advanced cancers. Profiling relied on immunoSEQ multiplex PCR, and the TCRdb table lists in-frame clones only, not all of them. The sample holds over 50,000 clones, approximately 90% seen once. Germline V CDR1 and CDR2: GTSNPN, SVGIG (reference sequence). The germline V and J ends were trimmed by 8 bases and 4 bases, with 14 bases remaining between them. The CDR3 is made up of 12 amino acids. The genes are TRBV30 and TRBJ1-1; D call uncertain. The clonotype comes from an adult with an advanced solid tumor such as melanoma, head and neck, liver or kidney cancer. The sequencing here drew on CD4+ or CD8+ T cells sorted from blood, taken in a trial of the OX40 agonist ivuxolimab. CDR3 nucleotides: TGTGCCACCGGCCGGAGGGTCACTGAAGCTTTCTTT. Its protein is CATGRRVTEAFF.